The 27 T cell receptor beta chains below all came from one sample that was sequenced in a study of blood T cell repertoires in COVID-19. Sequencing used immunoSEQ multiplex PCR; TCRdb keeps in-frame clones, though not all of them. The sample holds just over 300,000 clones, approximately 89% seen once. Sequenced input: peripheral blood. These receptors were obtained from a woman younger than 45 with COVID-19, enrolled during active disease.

The CDR3 DNA reads TGCGCCAGCAGCTTGGTAGCGCAGGGGCCCAACATTCAGTACTTC. It is translated as CASSLVAQGPNIQYF. The gene calls are TRBV5-1 and TRBJ2-4, with D perhaps TRBD1 (6 bases). Trimming shortened V by 0 bases and J by 7 bases, and 14 bases separated the two germline ends. The germline V gene encodes CDR1 SGHRS and CDR2 YFSETQ. The CDR3 sequence is 15 residues long.

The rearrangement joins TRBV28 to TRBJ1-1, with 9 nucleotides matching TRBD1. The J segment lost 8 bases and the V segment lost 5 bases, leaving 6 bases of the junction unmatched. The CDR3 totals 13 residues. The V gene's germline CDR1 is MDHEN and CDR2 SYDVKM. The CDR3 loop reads CASSRGQGREAFF. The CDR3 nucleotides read TGTGCCAGCAGTAGGGGACAGGGAAGAGAAGCTTTCTTT. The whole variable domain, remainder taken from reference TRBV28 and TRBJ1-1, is DVKVTQSSRYLVKRTGEKVFLECVQDMDHENMFWYRQDPGLGLRLIYFSYDVKMKEKGDIPEGYSVSREKKERFSLILESASTNQTSMYLCASSRGQGREAFFGQGTRLTVV.

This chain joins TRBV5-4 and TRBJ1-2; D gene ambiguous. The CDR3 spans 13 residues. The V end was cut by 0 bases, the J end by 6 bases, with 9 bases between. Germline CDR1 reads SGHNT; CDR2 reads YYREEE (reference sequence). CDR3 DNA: TGTGCCAGCAGCTTGGGAGGGCTTGATGGCTACACCTTC. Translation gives CASSLGGLDGYTF.

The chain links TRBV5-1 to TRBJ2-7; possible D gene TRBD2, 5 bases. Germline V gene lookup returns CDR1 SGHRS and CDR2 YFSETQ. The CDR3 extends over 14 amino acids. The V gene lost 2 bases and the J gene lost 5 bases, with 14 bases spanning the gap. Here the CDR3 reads CASSFGASSDEQYF. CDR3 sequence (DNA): TGCGCCAGCAGCTTTGGAGCTAGCTCAGACGAGCAGTACTTC.

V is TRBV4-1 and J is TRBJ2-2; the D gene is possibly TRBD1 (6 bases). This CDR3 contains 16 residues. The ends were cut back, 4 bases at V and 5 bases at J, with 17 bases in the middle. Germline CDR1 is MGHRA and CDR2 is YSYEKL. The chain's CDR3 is CASSPFGQGSTGELFF. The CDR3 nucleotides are TGCGCCAGCAGCCCCTTTGGGCAGGGGAGTACCGGGGAGCTGTTTTTT.

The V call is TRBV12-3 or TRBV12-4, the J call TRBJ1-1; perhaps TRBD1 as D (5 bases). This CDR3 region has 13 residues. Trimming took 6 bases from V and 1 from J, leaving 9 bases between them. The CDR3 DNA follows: TGTGCCAGCAGCAGACAGAGGAACACTGAAGCTTTCTTT. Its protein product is CASSRQRNTEAFF.

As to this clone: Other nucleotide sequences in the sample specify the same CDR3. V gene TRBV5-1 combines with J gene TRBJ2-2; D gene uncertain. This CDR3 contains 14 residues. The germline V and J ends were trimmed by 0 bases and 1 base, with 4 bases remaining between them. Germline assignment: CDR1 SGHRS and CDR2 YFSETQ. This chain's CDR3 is CASSLGQNTGELFF. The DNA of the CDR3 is TGCGCCAGCAGCTTGGGACAGAACACCGGGGAGCTGTTTTTT.

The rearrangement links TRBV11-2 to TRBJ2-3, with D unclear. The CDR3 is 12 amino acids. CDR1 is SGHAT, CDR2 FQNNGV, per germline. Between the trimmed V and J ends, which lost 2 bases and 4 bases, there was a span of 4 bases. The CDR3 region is CASSLSPDTQYF. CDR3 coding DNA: TGTGCCAGCAGCTTAAGCCCAGATACGCAGTATTTT.

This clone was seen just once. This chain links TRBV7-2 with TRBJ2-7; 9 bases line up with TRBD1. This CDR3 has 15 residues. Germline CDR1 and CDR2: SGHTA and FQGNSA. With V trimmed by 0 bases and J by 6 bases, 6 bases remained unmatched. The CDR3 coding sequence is TGTGCCAGCAGCTTAGCTTTTGGGACAGGGTCCGAGCAGTACTTC. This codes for CASSLAFGTGSEQYF.

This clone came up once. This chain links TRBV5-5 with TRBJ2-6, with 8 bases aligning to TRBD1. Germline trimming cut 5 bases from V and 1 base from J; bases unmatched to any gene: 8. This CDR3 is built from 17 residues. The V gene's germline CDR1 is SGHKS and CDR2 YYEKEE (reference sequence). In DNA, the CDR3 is TGTGCCAGCAGTTACAGGACAGGGATGTCTGGGGCCAACGTCCTGACTTTC. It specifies CASSYRTGMSGANVLTF.

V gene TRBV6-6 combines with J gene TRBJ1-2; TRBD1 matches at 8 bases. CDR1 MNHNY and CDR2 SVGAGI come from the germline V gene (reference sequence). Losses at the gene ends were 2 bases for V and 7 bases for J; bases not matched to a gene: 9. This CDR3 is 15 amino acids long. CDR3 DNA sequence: TGTGCCAGCAGTTACACCTCCGGACAGGGAGGTGGCTACACCTTC. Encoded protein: CASSYTSGQGGGYTF.

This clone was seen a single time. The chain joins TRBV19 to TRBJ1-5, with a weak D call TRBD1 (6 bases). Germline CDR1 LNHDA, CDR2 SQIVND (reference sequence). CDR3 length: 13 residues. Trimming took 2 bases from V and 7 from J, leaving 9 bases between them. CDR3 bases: TGTGCCAGTAGTATACAGGGGCAACAGCCCCAGCATTTT. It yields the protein CASSIQGQQPQHF.

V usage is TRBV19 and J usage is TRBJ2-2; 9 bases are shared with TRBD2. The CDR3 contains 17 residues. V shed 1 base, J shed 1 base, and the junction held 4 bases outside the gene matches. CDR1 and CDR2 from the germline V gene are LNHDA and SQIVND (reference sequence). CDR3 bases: TGTGCCAGTAGTATAGGTCGACTAGCGGAGAACACCGGGGAGCTGTTTTTT. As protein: CASSIGRLAENTGELFF.

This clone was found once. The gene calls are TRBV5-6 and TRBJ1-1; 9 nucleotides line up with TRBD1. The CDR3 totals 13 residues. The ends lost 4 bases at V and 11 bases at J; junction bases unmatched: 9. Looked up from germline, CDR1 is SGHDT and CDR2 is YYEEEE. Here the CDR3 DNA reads TGTGCCAGCAGCGGGGACAGGGCCCCAAAGGCTTTCTTT. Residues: CASSGDRAPKAFF.

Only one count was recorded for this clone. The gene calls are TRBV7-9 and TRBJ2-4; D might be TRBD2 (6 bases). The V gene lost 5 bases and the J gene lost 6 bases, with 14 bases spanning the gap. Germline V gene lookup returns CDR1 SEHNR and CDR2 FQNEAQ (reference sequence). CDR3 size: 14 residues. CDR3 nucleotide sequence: TGTGCCAGCAGCCCAACTATGGGGGGAAACATTCAGTACTTC. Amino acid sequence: CASSPTMGGNIQYF.

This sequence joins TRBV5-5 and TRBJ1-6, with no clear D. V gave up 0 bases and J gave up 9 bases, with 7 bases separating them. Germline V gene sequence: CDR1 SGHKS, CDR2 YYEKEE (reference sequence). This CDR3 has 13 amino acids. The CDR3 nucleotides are TGTGCCAGCAGCTTGGTTGAGTTTTCACCCCTCCACTTT. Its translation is CASSLVEFSPLHF.

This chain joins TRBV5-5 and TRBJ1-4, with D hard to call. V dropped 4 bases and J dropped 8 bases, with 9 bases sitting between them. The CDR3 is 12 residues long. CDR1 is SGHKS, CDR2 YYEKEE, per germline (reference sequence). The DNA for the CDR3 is TGTGCCAGCAGCCTGAGGGAAGAAAAACTGTTTTTT. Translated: CASSLREEKLFF.

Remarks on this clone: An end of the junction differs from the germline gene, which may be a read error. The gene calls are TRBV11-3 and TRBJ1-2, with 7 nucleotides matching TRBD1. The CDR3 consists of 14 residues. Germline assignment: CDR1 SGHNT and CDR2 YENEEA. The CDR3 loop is CASTLNRDRNGYTF. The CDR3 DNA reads TGTGCCAGCACCTTAAACCGGGACAGAAATGGCTACACCTTC.

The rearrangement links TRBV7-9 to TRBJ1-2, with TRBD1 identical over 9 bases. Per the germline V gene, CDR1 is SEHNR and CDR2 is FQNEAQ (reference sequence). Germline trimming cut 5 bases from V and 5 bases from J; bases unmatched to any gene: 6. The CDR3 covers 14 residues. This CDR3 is CASSLTDRGYGYTF. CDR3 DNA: TGTGCCAGCAGCCTCACTGACAGGGGGTATGGCTACACCTTC.

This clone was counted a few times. The CDR3 loop reads CSASRRSSRETQYF. DNA for the CDR3: TGCAGTGCTAGTAGGCGGTCGAGTAGAGAGACCCAGTACTTC. This chain connects TRBV20-1 to TRBJ2-5, with D uncertain. CDR3 length: 14 amino acids. Germline values: CDR1 DFQATT, CDR2 SNEGSKA (reference sequence). V lost 3 bases to trimming and J lost 4 bases, with 15 bases between them.

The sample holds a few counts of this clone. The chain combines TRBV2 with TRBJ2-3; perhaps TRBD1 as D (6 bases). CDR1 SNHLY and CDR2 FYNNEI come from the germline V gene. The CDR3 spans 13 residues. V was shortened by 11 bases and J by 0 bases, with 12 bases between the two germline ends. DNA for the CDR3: TGTGCCGGCCACAGGGAGAGCACAGATACGCAGTATTTT. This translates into CAGHRESTDTQYF.

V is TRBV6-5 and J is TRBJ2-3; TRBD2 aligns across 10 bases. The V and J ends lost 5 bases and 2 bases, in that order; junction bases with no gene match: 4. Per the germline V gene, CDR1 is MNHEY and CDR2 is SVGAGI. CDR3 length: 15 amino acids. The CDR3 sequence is CASSPLAGDTDTQYF. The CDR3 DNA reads TGTGCCAGCAGTCCTCTAGCGGGGGACACAGATACGCAGTATTTT.

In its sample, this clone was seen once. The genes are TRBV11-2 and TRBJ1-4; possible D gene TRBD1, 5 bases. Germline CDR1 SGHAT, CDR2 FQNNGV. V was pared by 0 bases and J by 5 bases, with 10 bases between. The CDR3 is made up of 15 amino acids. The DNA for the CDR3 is TGTGCCAGCAGCTTAGATGGAGGGGTCAATGAAAAACTGTTTTTT. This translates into CASSLDGGVNEKLFF.

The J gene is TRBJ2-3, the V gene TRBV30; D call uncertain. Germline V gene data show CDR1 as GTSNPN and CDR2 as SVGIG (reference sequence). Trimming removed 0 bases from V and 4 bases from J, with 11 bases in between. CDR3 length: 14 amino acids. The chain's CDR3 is CAWSVRPEADTQYF. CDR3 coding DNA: TGTGCCTGGAGTGTACGTCCTGAGGCAGATACGCAGTATTTT.

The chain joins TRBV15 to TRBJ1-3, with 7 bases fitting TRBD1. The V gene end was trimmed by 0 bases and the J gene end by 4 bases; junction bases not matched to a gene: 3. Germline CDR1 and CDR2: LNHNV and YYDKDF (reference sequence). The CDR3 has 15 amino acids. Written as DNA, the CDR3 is TGTGCCACCAGCAGAGATTTGACAGGGGGAAACACCATATATTTT. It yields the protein CATSRDLTGGNTIYF. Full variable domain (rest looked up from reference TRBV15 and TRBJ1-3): DAMVIQNPRYQVTQFGKPVTLSCSQTLNHNVMYWYQQKSSQAPKLLFHYYDKDFNNEADTPDNFQSRRPNTSFCFLDIRSPGLGDTAMYLCATSRDLTGGNTIYFGEGSWLTVV.

The CDR3 is CASSASGTGGTYEQYF. The CDR3 DNA reads as TGTGCCAGCAGCGCGTCCGGGACAGGGGGGACCTACGAGCAGTACTTC. The chain joins TRBV13 to TRBJ2-7; 11 positions match TRBD1. With V trimmed by 5 bases and J by 2 bases, 8 bases remained unmatched. Germline assignment: CDR1 PRHDT and CDR2 FYEKMQ (reference sequence). CDR3 length equals 16 residues.

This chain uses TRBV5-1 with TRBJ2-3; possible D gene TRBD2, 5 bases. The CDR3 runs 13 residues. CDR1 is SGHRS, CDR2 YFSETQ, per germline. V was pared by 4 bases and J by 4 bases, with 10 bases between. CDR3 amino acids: CASSRNSADTQYF. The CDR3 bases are TGCGCCAGCAGCCGAAATAGCGCAGATACGCAGTATTTT.